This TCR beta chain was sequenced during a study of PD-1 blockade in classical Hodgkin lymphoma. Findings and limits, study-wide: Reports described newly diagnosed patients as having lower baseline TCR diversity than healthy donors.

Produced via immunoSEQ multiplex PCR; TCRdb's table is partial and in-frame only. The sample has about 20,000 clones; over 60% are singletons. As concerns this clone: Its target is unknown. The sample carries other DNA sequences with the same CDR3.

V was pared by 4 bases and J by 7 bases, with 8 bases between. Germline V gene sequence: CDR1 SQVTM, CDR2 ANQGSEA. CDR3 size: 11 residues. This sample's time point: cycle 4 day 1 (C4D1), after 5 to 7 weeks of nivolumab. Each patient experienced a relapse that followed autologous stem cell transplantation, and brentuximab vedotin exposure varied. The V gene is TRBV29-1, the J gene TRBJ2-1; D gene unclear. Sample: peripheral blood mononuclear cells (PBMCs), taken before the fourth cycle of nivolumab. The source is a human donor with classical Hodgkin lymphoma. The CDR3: CSVGSFNEQFF. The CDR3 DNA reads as TGCAGCGTTGGGTCCTTTAATGAGCAGTTCTTC.